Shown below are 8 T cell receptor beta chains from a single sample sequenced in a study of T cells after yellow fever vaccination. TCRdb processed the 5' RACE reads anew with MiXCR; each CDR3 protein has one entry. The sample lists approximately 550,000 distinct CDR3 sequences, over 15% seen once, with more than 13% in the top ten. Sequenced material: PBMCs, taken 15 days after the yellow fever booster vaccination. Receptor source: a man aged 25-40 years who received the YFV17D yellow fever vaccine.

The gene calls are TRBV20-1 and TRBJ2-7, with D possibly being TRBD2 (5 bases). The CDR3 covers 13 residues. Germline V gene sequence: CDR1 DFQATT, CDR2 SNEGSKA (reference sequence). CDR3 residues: CSYLPSTSYEQYF. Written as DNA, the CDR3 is TGCAGCTATCTGCCTAGCACCTCCTACGAGCAGTACTTC.

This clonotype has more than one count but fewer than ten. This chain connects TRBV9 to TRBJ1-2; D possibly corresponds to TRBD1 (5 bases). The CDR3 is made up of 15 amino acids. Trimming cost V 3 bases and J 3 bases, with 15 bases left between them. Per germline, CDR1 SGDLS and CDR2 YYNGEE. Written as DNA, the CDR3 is TGTGCCAGCAGCGCCGGGGGGGAGACACACTATGGCTACACCTTC. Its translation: CASSAGGETHYGYTF.

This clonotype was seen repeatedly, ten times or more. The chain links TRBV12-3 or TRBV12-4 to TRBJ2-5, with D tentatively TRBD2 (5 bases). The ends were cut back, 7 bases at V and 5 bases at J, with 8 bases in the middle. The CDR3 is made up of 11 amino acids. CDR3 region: CASTRGETQYF. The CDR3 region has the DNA TGTGCCAGCACCAGAGGGGAGACCCAGTACTTC.

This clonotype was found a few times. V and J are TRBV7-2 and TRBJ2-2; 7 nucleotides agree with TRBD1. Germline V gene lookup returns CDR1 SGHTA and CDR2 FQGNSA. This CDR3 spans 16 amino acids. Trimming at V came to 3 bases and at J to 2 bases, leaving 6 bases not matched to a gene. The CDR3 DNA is TGTGCCAGCAGCTTCCGTGGGACAGTTAACACCGGGGAGCTGTTTTTT. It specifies CASSFRGTVNTGELFF.

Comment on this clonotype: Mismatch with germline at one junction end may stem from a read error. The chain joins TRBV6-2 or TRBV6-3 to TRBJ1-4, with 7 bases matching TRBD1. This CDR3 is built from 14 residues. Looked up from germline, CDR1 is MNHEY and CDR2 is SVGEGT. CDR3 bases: TGTGCCCGCAGTGGAGACAGGGCGGACGAAAAACTGTTTTTT. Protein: CARSGDRADEKLFF.

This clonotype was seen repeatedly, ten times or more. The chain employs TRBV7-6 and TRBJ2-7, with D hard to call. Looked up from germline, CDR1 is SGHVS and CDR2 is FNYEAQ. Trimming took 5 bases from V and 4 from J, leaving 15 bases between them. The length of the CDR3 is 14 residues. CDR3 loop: CASSPLSLGYEQYF. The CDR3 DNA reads TGTGCCAGCAGCCCACTCTCTCTAGGATACGAGCAGTACTTC.

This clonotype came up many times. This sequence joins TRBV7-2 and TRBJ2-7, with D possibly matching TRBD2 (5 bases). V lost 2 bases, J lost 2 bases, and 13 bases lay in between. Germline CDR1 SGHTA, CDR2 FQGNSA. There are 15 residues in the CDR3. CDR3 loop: CASSLLPSGAYEQYF. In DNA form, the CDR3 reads TGTGCCAGCAGCTTATTGCCAAGCGGAGCCTACGAGCAGTACTTC.

The CDR3 loop is CASSTGLPSYEQYF. The DNA for the CDR3 is TGCGCCAGCAGCACAGGTCTTCCCTCCTACGAGCAGTACTTC. The chain carries TRBV5-1 and TRBJ2-7, with D perhaps matching TRBD1 (5 bases). V lost 4 bases and J 0 bases, leaving 11 bases between the germline ends. Germline V gene lookup returns CDR1 SGHRS and CDR2 YFSETQ. This CDR3 has 14 amino acids.